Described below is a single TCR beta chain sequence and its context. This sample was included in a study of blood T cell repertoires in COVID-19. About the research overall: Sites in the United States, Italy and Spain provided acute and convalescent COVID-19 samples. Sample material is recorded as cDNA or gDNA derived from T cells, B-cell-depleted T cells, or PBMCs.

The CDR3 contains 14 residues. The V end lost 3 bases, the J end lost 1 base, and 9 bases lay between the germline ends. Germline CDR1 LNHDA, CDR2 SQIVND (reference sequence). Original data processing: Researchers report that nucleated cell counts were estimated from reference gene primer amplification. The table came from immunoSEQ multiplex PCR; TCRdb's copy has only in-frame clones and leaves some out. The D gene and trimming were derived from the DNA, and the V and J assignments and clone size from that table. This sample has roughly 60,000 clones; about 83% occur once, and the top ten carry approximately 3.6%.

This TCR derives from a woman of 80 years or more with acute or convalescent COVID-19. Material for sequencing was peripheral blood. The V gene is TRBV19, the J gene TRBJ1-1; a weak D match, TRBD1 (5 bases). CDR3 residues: CASSMGQRNTEAFF. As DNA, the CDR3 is TGTGCCAGTAGTATGGGGCAGAGGAACACTGAAGCTTTCTTT.